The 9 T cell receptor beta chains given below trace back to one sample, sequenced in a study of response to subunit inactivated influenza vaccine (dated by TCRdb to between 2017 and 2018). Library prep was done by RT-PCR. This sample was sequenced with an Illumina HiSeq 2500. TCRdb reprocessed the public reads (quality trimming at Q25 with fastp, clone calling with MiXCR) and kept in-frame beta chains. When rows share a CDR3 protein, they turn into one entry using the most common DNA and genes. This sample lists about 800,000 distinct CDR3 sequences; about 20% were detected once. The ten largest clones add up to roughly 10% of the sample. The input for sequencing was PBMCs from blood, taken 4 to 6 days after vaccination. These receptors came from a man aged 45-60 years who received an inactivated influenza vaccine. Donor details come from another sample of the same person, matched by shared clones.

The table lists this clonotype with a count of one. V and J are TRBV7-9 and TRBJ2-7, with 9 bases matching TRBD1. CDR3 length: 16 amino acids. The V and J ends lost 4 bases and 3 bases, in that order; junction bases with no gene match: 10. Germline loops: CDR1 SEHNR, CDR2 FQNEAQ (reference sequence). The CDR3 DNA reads TGTGCCAGCAGCTACCTAATCCGGGGACAGGGCTACGAGCAGTACTTC. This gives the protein CASSYLIRGQGYEQYF.

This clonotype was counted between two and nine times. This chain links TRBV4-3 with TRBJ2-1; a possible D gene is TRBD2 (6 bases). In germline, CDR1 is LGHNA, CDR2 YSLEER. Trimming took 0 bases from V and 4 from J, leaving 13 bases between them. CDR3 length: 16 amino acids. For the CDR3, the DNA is TGCGCCAGCAGCCAAGACCCTAGCGCCCTATACAATGAGCAGTTCTTC. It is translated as CASSQDPSALYNEQFF.

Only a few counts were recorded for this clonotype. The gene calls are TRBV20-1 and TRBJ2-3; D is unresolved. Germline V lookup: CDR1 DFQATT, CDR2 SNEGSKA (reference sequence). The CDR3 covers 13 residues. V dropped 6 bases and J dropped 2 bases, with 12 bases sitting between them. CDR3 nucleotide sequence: TGCAGTGCCAACCTCGCCACCACAGATACGCAGTATTTT. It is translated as CSANLATTDTQYF.

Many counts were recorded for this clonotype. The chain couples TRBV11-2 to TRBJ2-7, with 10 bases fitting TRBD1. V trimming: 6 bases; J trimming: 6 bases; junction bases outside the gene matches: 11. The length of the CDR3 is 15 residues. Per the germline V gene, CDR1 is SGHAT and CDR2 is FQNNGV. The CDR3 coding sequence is TGTGCCAGCAGGCTCATCCGGGACAGGGGAGGCGAGCAGTACTTC. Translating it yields CASRLIRDRGGEQYF.

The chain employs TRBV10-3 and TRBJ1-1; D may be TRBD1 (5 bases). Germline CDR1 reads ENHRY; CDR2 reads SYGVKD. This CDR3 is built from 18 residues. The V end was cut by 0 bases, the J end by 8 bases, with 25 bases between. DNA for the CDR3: TGTGCCATCAGTGAGTCGAGCCCCTCCGCCGGGGGGACCTGGGAAGCTTTCTTT. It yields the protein CAISESSPSAGGTWEAFF.

CDR3 sequence (DNA): TGTGCCAGCAGTTTAACCTCAGGGGGGGCACCCTACGAGCAGTACTTC. Translating it yields CASSLTSGGAPYEQYF. This sequence joins TRBV28 and TRBJ2-7, with D possibly being TRBD1 or TRBD2 (7 bases each). V lost 2 bases, J lost 2 bases, and 16 bases lay in between. CDR1 and CDR2 from the germline V gene are MDHEN and SYDVKM. CDR3 length: 16 amino acids. The entire variable domain, with the rest obtained from reference TRBV28 and TRBJ2-7, is as follows: DVKVTQSSRYLVKRTGEKVFLECVQDMDHENMFWYRQDPGLGLRLIYFSYDVKMKEKGDIPEGYSVSREKKERFSLILESASTNQTSMYLCASSLTSGGAPYEQYFGPGTRLTVT.

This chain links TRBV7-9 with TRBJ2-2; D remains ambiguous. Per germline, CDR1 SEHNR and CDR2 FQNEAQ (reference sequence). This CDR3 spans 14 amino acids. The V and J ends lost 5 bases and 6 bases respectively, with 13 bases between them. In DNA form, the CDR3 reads TGTGCCAGCAGCCCACCGCTCGTGCCCGGGGAGCTGTTTTTT. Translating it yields CASSPPLVPGELFF.

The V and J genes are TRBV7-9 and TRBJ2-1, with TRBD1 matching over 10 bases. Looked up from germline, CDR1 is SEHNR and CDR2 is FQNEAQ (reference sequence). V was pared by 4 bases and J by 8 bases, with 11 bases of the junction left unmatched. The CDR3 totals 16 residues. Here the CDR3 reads CASSSRDRGPQDEQFF. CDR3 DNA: TGTGCCAGCAGCTCCAGAGACAGGGGGCCCCAGGATGAGCAGTTCTTC.

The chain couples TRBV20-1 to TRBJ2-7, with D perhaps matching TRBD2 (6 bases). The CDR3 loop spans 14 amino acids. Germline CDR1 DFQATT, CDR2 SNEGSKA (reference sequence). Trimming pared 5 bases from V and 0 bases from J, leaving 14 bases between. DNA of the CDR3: TGCAGTGCTCCTAGGGGACTGAGCTCCTACGAGCAGTACTTC. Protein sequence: CSAPRGLSSYEQYF.